This T cell receptor (beta chain) was sequenced during a study of neoadjuvant anti-PD-1 for oral cavity cancer. Sample time point: after neoadjuvant nivolumab, at surgical resection. Measured with immunoSEQ multiplex PCR; TCRdb has only the in-frame clones, and not every one. The sample has about 13,000 clones; roughly 70% are singletons. V lost 4 bases, J lost 12 bases, and 18 bases lay in between. The CDR3 has 13 residues. Germline V gene sequence: CDR1 GTSNPN, CDR2 SVGIG (reference sequence). V and J are TRBV30 and TRBJ2-2; D unresolved. The receptor's source is a person between 35 and 79 years old with oral cavity squamous cell carcinoma. The sequences come from PBMCs, collected after nivolumab (anti-PD-1) treatment. The DNA for the CDR3 is TGTGCCTGGACCCTATCGGGTGCGGAGAAGCTGTTTTTT. Its protein is CAWTLSGAEKLFF.